Below, one TCR beta chain is given with its context. Its antigen is unidentified. The data originate from a study of Ad26.COV2.S vaccination and SARS-CoV-2 variants. Overall study findings and caveats: CD8+ and CD4+ T cells specific for spike reportedly responded with substantial breadth after vaccination. Breadth and depth estimates from TCRs may understate total T cell responses.

Trimming removed 5 bases from V and 6 bases from J; junction bases left unmatched: 4. The CDR3 loop spans 14 amino acids. The germline V gene has CDR1 LNHDA and CDR2 SQIVND (reference sequence). The sample's treatment: 15 to 20 received Ad26.COV2.S at low or high dose, single or two shots; about 5 received placebo; per-sample allocation not given. Vaccine and placebo recipients were sampled on day 63 after the first injection. Spike of the Wuhan-strain SARS-CoV-2 was expressed by an Ad26 vector, which formed the vaccine. Clones were read by immunoSEQ multiplex PCR, and TCRdb kept only the in-frame ones, dropping some. The data show a few hundred thousand clones, approximately 88% seen once.

This TCR derives from a person aged 18-65 years who received the Ad26.COV2.S COVID-19 vaccine or a placebo. The input for sequencing was peripheral blood, taken in a trial of Ad26.COV2.S vaccine versus placebo. The V gene is TRBV19, the J gene TRBJ1-4; 9 nucleotides agree with TRBD1. CDR3 loop: CASSPRDRDEKLFF. CDR3 in DNA: TGTGCCAGTAGTCCGAGGGACAGGGATGAAAAACTGTTTTTT.